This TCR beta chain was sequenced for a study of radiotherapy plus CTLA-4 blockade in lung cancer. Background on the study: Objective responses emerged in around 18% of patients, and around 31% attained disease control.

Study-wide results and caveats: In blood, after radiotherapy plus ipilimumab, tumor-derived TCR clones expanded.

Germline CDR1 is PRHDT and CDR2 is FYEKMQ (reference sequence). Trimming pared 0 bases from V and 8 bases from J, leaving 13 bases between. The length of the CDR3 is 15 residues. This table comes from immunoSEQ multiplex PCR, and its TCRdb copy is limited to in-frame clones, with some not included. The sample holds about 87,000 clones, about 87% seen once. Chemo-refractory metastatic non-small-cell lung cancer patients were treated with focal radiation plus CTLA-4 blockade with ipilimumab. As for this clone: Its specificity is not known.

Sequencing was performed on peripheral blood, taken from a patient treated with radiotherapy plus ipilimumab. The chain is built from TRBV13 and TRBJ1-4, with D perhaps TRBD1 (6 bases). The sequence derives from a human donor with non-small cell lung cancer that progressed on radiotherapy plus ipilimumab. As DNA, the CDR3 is TGTGCCAGCAGCTTAGGACAGGGATCATCGGAAAAACTGTTTTTT. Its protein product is CASSLGQGSSEKLFF.